This T cell receptor (beta chain) was profiled in a study of cytomegalovirus exposure and HLA in healthy donors. Findings of the study overall: Later analysis indicated greater clonal expansion among HLA-associated TCR beta chains than among equally common other chains. A few chains linked to CMV were shown in vitro to be specific for CMV antigens. According to the study, around 160 TCR beta chains were cytomegalovirus-associated. Later analysis identified a missense DCLRE1C variant that was linked to TCR beta V- and J-gene trimming.

The germline V gene encodes CDR1 SGHTA and CDR2 FQGNSA. V was clipped by 2 bases and J by 7 bases, with 17 bases between them. The CDR3 consists of 16 residues. The PCR was carried out with 60 Vbeta primers and 13 Jbeta primers. The data were produced by immunoSEQ multiplex PCR, yet TCRdb's version contains in-frame clones alone and is incomplete. The data hold roughly 110,000 clones, with around 85% observed a single time. This clone was counted only a few times. No antigen is known for it. The receptor's source is a man between 60 and 75 years old in good health and CMV-seronegative. This chain joins TRBV7-2 and TRBJ1-4, with D possibly TRBD1 on 5 matching bases. Sequenced sample: PBMCs. The CDR3 DNA reads TGTGCCAGCAGCTTAATTTTGCAGGGAAGTCGTGAAAAACTGTTTTTT. Amino acids: CASSLILQGSREKLFF.